The source of this T cell receptor beta chain is a study of control samples from healthy donors and cancer patients. Concerning this clone itself: The sample holds other DNA sequences that translate to the same CDR3.

V lost 2 bases and J 5 bases, leaving 6 bases between the germline ends. The germline CDR1 and CDR2 sequences are ENHRY and SYGVKD. The CDR3 loop spans 12 amino acids. TCRdb's table, derived via immunoSEQ multiplex PCR, lists solely in-frame clones and lacks some. The sample lists roughly 84,000 clones; roughly 91% were seen once. Sample: blood. The rearrangement links TRBV10-3 to TRBJ1-2; D remains ambiguous. The source is a man in his fifties or sixties in good health. The CDR3 nucleotides are TGTGCCATCAGTGAGAGGCGGTATGGCTACACCTTC. It encodes CAISERRYGYTF.